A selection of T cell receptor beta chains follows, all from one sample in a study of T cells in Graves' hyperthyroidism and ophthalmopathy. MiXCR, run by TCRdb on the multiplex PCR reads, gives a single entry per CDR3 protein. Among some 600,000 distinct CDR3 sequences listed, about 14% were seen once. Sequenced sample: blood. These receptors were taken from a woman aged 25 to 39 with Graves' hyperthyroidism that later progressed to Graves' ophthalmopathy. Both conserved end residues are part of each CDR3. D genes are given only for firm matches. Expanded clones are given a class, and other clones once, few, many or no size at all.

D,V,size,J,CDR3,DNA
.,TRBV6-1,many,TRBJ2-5,CASSHHGTPKGETQYF,TGTGCCAGCAGTCACCACGGGACTCCGAAAGGAGAGACCCAGTACTTC
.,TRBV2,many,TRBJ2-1,CASRGDSFNEQFF,TGTGCCAGCAGGGGGGACTCTTTTAATGAGCAGTTCTTC
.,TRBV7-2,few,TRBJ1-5,CASSLGHLGPQHF,TGTGCCAGCAGCTTGGGACATCTTGGGCCCCAGCATTTT
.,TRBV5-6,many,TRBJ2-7,CASSTERRGVYEQYF,TGTGCCAGCAGCACCGAGCGGAGAGGGGTGTACGAGCAGTACTTC
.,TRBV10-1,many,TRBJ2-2,CASSDRANTGELFF,TGCGCCAGCAGTGACCGTGCGAACACCGGGGAGCTGTTTTTT
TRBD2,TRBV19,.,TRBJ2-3,CASSRQYLAGEDTQYF,TGTGCCAGTAGTCGCCAGTACTTGGCGGGGGAGGATACGCAGTATTTT
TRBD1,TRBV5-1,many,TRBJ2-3,CASSLSGQGSDTQYF,TGCGCCAGCAGCTTATCGGGACAGGGGTCCGATACGCAGTATTTT
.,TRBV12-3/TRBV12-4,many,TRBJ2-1,CASSHTASSYNEQFF,TGTGCCAGCAGCCATACTGCCAGCTCCTACAATGAGCAGTTCTTC
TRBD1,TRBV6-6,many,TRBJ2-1,CASSYSGQGSSEQFF,TGTGCCAGCAGTTACTCGGGACAGGGGTCGAGCGAGCAGTTCTTC
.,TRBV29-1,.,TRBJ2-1,CSVKFASGQFF,TGCAGCGTTAAATTTGCGTCTGGGCAGTTCTTC
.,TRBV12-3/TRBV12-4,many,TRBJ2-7,CASSLVAGGPYEQYF,TGTGCCAGCAGTTTAGTGGCCGGTGGTCCCTACGAGCAGTACTTC
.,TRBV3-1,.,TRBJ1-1,CASSPLRGGFTEAFF,TGTGCCAGCAGCCCCCTCCGGGGAGGGTTCACTGAAGCTTTCTTT
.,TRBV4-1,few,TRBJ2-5,CASSLTLGETQYF,TGCGCCAGCAGCTTGACCCTAGGGGAGACCCAGTACTTC
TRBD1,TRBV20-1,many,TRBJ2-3,CSARSPGQGPDTQYF,TGCAGTGCTAGATCCCCCGGACAGGGCCCAGATACGCAGTATTTT
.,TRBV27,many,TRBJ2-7,CASSQLESSYEQYF,TGTGCCAGCAGTCAACTCGAGTCCTCCTACGAGCAGTACTTC
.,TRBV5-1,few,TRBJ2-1,CASSLVGAAPNEQFF,TGCGCCAGCAGCTTGGTCGGGGCCGCACCCAATGAGCAGTTCTTC
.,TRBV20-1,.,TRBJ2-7,CSAGGGGYEQYF,TGCAGTGCGGGGGGGGGCGGCTACGAGCAGTACTTC
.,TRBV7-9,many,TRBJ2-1,CASSLKEGRLYNEQFF,TGTGCCAGCAGCCTAAAGGAGGGCCGACTTTACAATGAGCAGTTCTTC
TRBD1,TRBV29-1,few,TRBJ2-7,CSVEVDRDRVSYEQYF,TGCAGCGTTGAAGTGGACCGGGACAGGGTGTCCTACGAGCAGTACTTC
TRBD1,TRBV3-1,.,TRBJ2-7,CASSHPGQYSYEQYF,TGTGCCAGCAGCCATCCGGGACAGTACTCCTACGAGCAGTACTTC
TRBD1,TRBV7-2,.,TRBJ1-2,CASSWTGGAGGYTF,TGTGCCAGCAGTTGGACAGGGGGCGCGGGTGGCTACACCTTC
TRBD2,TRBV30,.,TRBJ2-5,CAWNVGTSGGETHYF,TGTGCCTGGAACGTGGGGACTAGCGGGGGGGAGACCCATTACTTC
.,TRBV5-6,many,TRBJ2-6,CASSFGIGANVLTF,TGTGCCAGCAGCTTCGGGATCGGGGCCAACGTCCTGACTTTC
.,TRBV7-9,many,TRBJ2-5,CASSLTIRDGTQYF,TGTGCCAGCAGCTTGACTATCCGGGACGGGACCCAGTACTTC
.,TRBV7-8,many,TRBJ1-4,CASSLGQNEKLFF,TGTGCCAGCAGCTTAGGACAGAACGAAAAACTGTTTTTT
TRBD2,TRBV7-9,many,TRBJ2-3,CASSFPREGGTDTQYF,TGTGCCAGCAGCTTCCCCCGGGAGGGGGGGACAGATACGCAGTATTTT
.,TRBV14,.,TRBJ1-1,CASSLGVGRQALTEAFF,TGTGCCAGCAGCCTAGGGGTCGGGAGACAGGCCTTGACTGAAGCTTTCTTT
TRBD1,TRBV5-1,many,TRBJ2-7,CASSPGGPYEQYF,TGCGCCAGCAGCCCAGGGGGCCCCTACGAGCAGTACTTC
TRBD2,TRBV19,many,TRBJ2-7,CASSIQRDSYEQYF,TGTGCCAGTAGTATTCAGCGGGACTCCTACGAGCAGTACTTC
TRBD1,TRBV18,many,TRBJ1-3,CASSPGQGDGNTIYF,TGTGCCAGCTCACCGGGACAGGGTGATGGAAACACCATATATTTT
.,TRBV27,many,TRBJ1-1,CASSLVAPRNTEAFF,TGTGCCAGCAGTTTAGTTGCACCCCGTAACACTGAAGCTTTCTTT
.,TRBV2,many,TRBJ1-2,CASSERWDLIYGYTF,TGTGCCAGCAGTGAAAGATGGGACCTAATCTATGGCTACACCTTC
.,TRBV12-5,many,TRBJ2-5,CASGLVGAQETQYF,TGTGCTAGTGGTTTGGTCGGGGCGCAAGAGACCCAGTACTTC
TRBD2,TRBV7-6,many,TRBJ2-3,CATTSGAGTDTQYF,TGTGCCACAACTAGCGGTGCAGGCACAGATACGCAGTATTTT
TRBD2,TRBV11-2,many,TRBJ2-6,CASIPRGRGGFGANVLTF,TGTGCCAGCATCCCAAGAGGGCGGGGAGGGTTCGGGGCCAACGTCCTGACTTTC
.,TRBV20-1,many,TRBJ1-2,CSARSRANYGYTF,TGCAGTGCTAGATCCAGAGCTAACTATGGCTACACCTTC
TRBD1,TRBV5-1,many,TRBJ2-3,CASSLEGQGPTSTDTQYF,TGCGCCAGCAGCTTGGAGGGACAGGGACCAACAAGCACAGATACGCAGTATTTT
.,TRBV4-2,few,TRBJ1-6,CASSQAGINNSPLHF,TGTGCCAGCAGCCAAGCCGGAATCAATAATTCACCCCTCCACTTT
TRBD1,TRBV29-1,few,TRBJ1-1,CSTNRGLNTEAFF,TGCAGCACAAACAGGGGGTTGAACACTGAAGCTTTCTTT
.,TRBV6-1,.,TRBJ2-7,CALTPGQRVLYEQYF,TGTGCCTTAACACCCGGACAGAGGGTTCTCTACGAGCAGTACTTC
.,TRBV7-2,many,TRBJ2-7,CASSIARLASSYEQYF,TGTGCCAGCAGCATTGCAAGACTTGCCAGCTCCTACGAGCAGTACTTC
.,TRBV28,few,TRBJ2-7,CASSSPLRYEQYF,TGTGCCAGCAGTTCCCCCCTACGATACGAGCAGTACTTC
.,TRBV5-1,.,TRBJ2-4,CASSLDSFPKNIQYF,TGCGCCAGCAGCTTGGATTCTTTTCCGAAAAACATTCAGTACTTC
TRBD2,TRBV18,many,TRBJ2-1,CASSPPRTSGTYNEQFF,TGTGCCAGCTCACCGCCTCGGACTAGCGGGACTTACAATGAGCAGTTCTTC